The clone carrying this T cell receptor beta chain appeared a few times. Antigen unknown. A second PCR of roughly 7 to 11 cycles used a sample-barcoded 5' primer and a J-beta primer mix. There were at least 2.5 million CDR3-containing paired-end reads obtained from each sample. TCRdb fed the 5' RACE reads into MiXCR, producing one record per CDR3 protein. The sample records 1.5 million to 2 million distinct CDR3 sequences, around half being singletons. Trimming stripped 3 bases from V and 5 bases from J, with 12 bases between. CDR3 length: 14 residues. These data originate in a study of blood T cells in healthy people across ages. Study results and caveats: Long-lived donors carried more naive CD4+ cells and greater diversity than aged donors. Per million T cells, TCR beta diversity dropped roughly linearly as age increased. Higher naive T cell percentage went strongly together with higher TCR beta diversity.

Sequencing was performed on blood. The clonotype was recovered from a woman in her forties in good health. J is TRBJ2-3 and V is TRBV12-3 or TRBV12-4, with D possibly being TRBD2 (7 bases). The CDR3 sequence is CASSLGGPLDTQYF. CDR3 DNA: TGTGCCAGCAGTTTGGGGGGGCCGTTAGATACGCAGTATTTT.